This TCR beta chain was recorded in a study of blood T cell repertoires in COVID-19. The method was immunoSEQ multiplex PCR; TCRdb's version includes in-frame clones alone and lacks a portion of them. The sample lists roughly 400,000 clones, about 86% occurring once. CDR3 length: 15 amino acids. CDR1 is LNHDA, CDR2 SQIVND, per germline (reference sequence). V lost 7 bases to trimming and J lost 2 bases; unmatched junction nucleotides: 8. The chain is built from TRBV19 and TRBJ2-3, with 8 bases matching TRBD1. The origin of this receptor is a woman in her forties or fifties who had recovered from COVID-19. Sequencing used PBMCs or T cells enriched from blood (not recorded which). CDR3 nucleotides: TGTGCCAGTATACCCGGACAGGGCCCCACAGATACGCAGTATTTT. This encodes CASIPGQGPTDTQYF.